The rows below give T cell receptor beta chains drawn from one sample of a study of blood T cell repertoires in COVID-19. Sequencing used immunoSEQ multiplex PCR; TCRdb keeps in-frame clones, though not all of them. The table has 130,000 to 150,000 clones, roughly 80% seen once. The sample comprised peripheral blood. These receptors were collected from a woman aged 80 or over with acute or convalescent COVID-19. CDR3s include the opening cysteine and the closing phenylalanine or tryptophan. D genes are given only for firm matches. Rows give clone size only sometimes, using once, few, many, or a class for an expanded clone.

size	V	length	J	D	CDR3	DNA
NA	TRBV20-1	12	TRBJ2-7	NA	CSASKYSYEQYF	TGCAGTGCTAGTAAATACTCCTACGAGCAGTACTTC
few	TRBV5-4	14	TRBJ1-2	TRBD1	CASSLGGQIYGYTF	TGTGCCAGCAGCTTGGGGGGACAGATCTATGGCTACACCTTC
NA	TRBV28	12	TRBJ1-5	NA	CASSLRRQPQHF	TGTGCCAGCAGCTTGAGGCGTCAGCCCCAGCATTTT
NA	TRBV4-3	22	TRBJ2-1	TRBD2	CASSPRAGTGLAGVSSYNEQFF	TGCGCCAGCAGCCCCAGGGCAGGGACGGGACTAGCGGGGGTGAGCTCCTACAATGAGCAGTTCTTC
NA	TRBV5-4	14	TRBJ1-1	NA	CASSLPGLDTEAFF	TGTGCCAGCAGCTTGCCGGGGTTGGACACTGAAGCTTTCTTT
NA	TRBV2	14	TRBJ1-4	TRBD1	CATSRGLNNEKLFF	TGTGCCACGAGCAGGGGGCTGAATAATGAAAAACTGTTTTTT
NA	TRBV6-5	16	TRBJ1-3	TRBD1	CASSYRQGQSGNTIYF	TGTGCCAGCAGTTACCGACAGGGGCAATCTGGAAACACCATATATTTT
NA	TRBV6-1	15	TRBJ1-1	NA	CASSELTNMNTEAFF	TGTGCCAGCAGTGAACTTACAAACATGAACACTGAAGCTTTCTTT
NA	TRBV11-2	14	TRBJ1-1	NA	CASSSKFANTEAFF	TGTGCCAGCAGCTCTAAATTTGCCAACACTGAAGCTTTCTTT
once	TRBV14	15	TRBJ1-2	TRBD1	CASSQGTGFGYGYTF	TGTGCCAGCAGCCAGGGGACAGGTTTTGGCTATGGCTACACCTTC
NA	TRBV4-3	18	TRBJ2-2	NA	CASSQVYRGLMDTGELFF	TGCGCCAGCAGCCAAGTTTATAGGGGTTTAATGGACACCGGGGAGCTGTTTTTT
NA	TRBV5-1	17	TRBJ2-5	TRBD1	CASSFGTGGRGEETQYF	TGCGCCAGCAGCTTCGGGACAGGGGGACGCGGGGAGGAGACCCAGTACTTC
NA	TRBV12-5	15	TRBJ2-2	NA	CASGFTAAGTGELFF	TGTGCTAGTGGTTTCACGGCCGCGGGCACCGGGGAGCTGTTTTTT
NA	TRBV9	16	TRBJ2-3	TRBD2	CASSGTSGVSTDTQYF	TGTGCCAGCAGCGGGACTAGCGGGGTTAGCACAGATACGCAGTATTTT
NA	TRBV5-1	15	TRBJ1-2	NA	CASSLVAGTNYGYTF	TGCGCCAGCAGCTTGGTAGCAGGGACTAACTATGGCTACACCTTC
NA	TRBV9	13	TRBJ1-2	NA	CASQRAGGFGYTF	TGTGCCAGCCAAAGGGCCGGGGGGTTCGGCTACACCTTC
NA	TRBV7-6	13	TRBJ2-3	NA	CASSIRVGDTQYF	TGTGCCAGCAGCATACGGGTCGGGGATACGCAGTATTTT
few	TRBV4-1	16	TRBJ1-6	NA	CASSHPARSLNSPLHF	TGCGCCAGCAGCCATCCCGCCCGGTCCCTTAATTCACCCCTCCACTTT
NA	TRBV9	16	TRBJ2-5	TRBD2	CASSVDRAGGLETQYF	TGTGCCAGCAGCGTAGACCGAGCGGGGGGGCTCGAGACCCAGTACTTC
NA	TRBV19	15	TRBJ2-4	NA	CASSIGRLAKNIQYF	TGTGCCAGTAGTATAGGGCGGTTAGCCAAAAACATTCAGTACTTC
NA	TRBV2	12	TRBJ1-6	NA	CASGQTNSPLHF	TGTGCCAGTGGACAGACCAATTCACCCCTCCACTTT
NA	TRBV4-2	16	TRBJ2-5	TRBD2	CASSQVLAGEEETQYF	TGTGCCAGCAGCCAAGTTTTAGCGGGGGAGGAGGAGACCCAGTACTTC
NA	TRBV5-1	15	TRBJ1-1	NA	CASSLEGGTNTEAFF	TGCGCCAGCAGCTTGGAGGGGGGGACGAACACTGAAGCTTTCTTT
NA	TRBV7-7	16	TRBJ2-1	TRBD2	CASRPVTSGGDNEQFF	TGTGCTAGCAGACCGGTCACTAGCGGGGGAGACAATGAGCAGTTCTTC
NA	TRBV11-2	15	TRBJ1-2	NA	CASSPRLGGAEGYTF	TGTGCCAGCAGCCCCCGCCTCGGGGGGGCGGAAGGCTACACCTTC
NA	TRBV19	14	TRBJ1-6	TRBD1	CASSRDRGFSPLHF	TGTGCCAGTAGTAGAGACAGGGGTTTTTCACCCCTCCACTTT
NA	TRBV7-6	15	TRBJ1-4	NA	CASSRRGGANEKLFF	TGTGCCAGCAGCCGCCGGGGGGGGGCTAATGAAAAACTGTTTTTT
NA	TRBV19	15	TRBJ1-3	TRBD1	CASSIFKDRGNTIYF	TGTGCCAGTAGTATCTTCAAGGACAGGGGAAACACCATATATTTT
NA	TRBV19	18	TRBJ1-1	NA	CASSIVRDYLRGYTEAFF	TGTGCCAGTAGTATAGTGAGGGACTATCTTCGGGGGTACACTGAAGCTTTCTTT
NA	TRBV27	17	TRBJ1-6	TRBD1	CASRYRQGVSYNSPLHF	TGTGCCAGCAGGTATCGACAGGGGGTATCCTATAATTCACCCCTCCACTTT
NA	TRBV27	13	TRBJ2-1	NA	CASSLWRGSEQFF	TGTGCCAGCAGTTTATGGAGGGGCAGCGAGCAGTTCTTC
NA	TRBV3-1/TRBV3-2	17	TRBJ2-1	TRBD2	CASSQDRRGGGYNEQFF	TGTGCCAGCAGCCAAGATAGACGGGGGGGAGGCTACAATGAGCAGTTCTTC
NA	TRBV5-1	14	TRBJ1-2	NA	CASSVDSPTYGYTF	TGCGCCAGCAGCGTGGACAGCCCTACCTATGGCTACACCTTC
once	TRBV4-2	14	TRBJ2-7	NA	CASSQESALYEQYF	TGTGCCAGCAGCCAAGAGTCAGCGCTCTACGAGCAGTACTTC
once	TRBV25-1	15	TRBJ2-7	TRBD1	CASSEDRWGGNEQYF	TGTGCCAGCAGTGAGGACAGGTGGGGTGGTAACGAGCAGTACTTC
many	TRBV4-3	14	TRBJ2-5	NA	CASSHVGSGETQYF	TGCGCCAGCAGCCACGTCGGTTCGGGAGAGACCCAGTACTTC
NA	TRBV10-3	20	TRBJ1-3	NA	CAISTVPVYQNRRSGNTIYF	TGTGCCATCAGTACCGTTCCGGTCTACCAAAATCGGAGATCTGGAAACACCATATATTTT
NA	TRBV5-1	15	TRBJ1-4	NA	CASSRSGDFGEKLFF	TGCGCCAGCAGCCGCTCGGGGGACTTCGGGGAAAAACTGTTTTTT
NA	TRBV4-2	16	TRBJ2-3	TRBD1	CASSQDGDRYTDTQYF	TGTGCCAGCAGCCAAGATGGGGACAGGTACACAGATACGCAGTATTTT
NA	TRBV11-2	14	TRBJ2-7	TRBD1	CASSYPGQPYEQYF	TGTGCCAGCAGCTATCCGGGACAGCCCTACGAGCAGTACTTC
NA	TRBV29-1	13	TRBJ2-7	NA	CSVAGGPTYEQYF	TGCAGCGTTGCAGGGGGGCCCACCTACGAGCAGTACTTC
NA	TRBV29-1	11	TRBJ1-4	NA	CSSCRWEKLFF	TGCAGCTCATGCCGGTGGGAAAAACTGTTTTTT
NA	TRBV5-1	12	TRBJ2-1	NA	CASSVDLNEQFF	TGCGCCAGCAGCGTTGACTTGAATGAGCAGTTCTTC
once	TRBV30	15	TRBJ2-7	NA	CAWSVMTYSSYEQYF	TGTGCCTGGAGTGTGATGACATATAGCTCCTACGAGCAGTACTTC
once	TRBV7-2	15	TRBJ1-2	TRBD1	CASSSIGGRNNGYTF	TGTGCCAGCAGCTCCATAGGGGGCAGAAATAATGGCTACACCTTC
NA	TRBV2	14	TRBJ1-4	TRBD1	CASRVFGQGEKLFF	TGTGCCAGCAGGGTTTTTGGACAGGGTGAAAAACTGTTTTTT
NA	TRBV18	14	TRBJ2-1	NA	CASSPGTGMLEQFF	TGTGCCAGCTCACCCGGGACTGGCATGTTAGAGCAGTTCTTC
once	TRBV19	16	TRBJ1-5	TRBD1	CASSKRTGIYNQPQHF	TGTGCCAGTAGTAAAAGGACAGGGATTTACAATCAGCCCCAGCATTTT
NA	TRBV7-3	12	TRBJ1-2	TRBD1	CASGGTGDGYTF	TGTGCCAGCGGGGGGACAGGGGATGGCTACACCTTC
NA	TRBV5-1	16	TRBJ1-6	TRBD1	CASSSTGLSAFSPLHF	TGCGCCAGCAGCTCGACAGGGCTGAGCGCTTTTTCACCCCTCCACTTT
NA	TRBV5-1	18	TRBJ2-1	NA	CASSLGGAGYSSYNEQFF	TGCGCCAGCAGCTTGGGCGGGGCAGGGTACAGCTCCTACAATGAGCAGTTCTTC
NA	TRBV11-2	14	TRBJ1-2	NA	CASSLQSGKYGYTF	TGTGCCAGCAGCTTACAGTCAGGGAAATATGGCTACACCTTC
few	TRBV3-1/TRBV3-2	15	TRBJ1-4	TRBD1	CASSHWDRGNEKLFF	TGTGCCAGCAGCCATTGGGACAGGGGAAATGAAAAACTGTTTTTT
NA	TRBV9	13	TRBJ1-4	NA	CASSVGSSEKLFF	TGTGCCAGCAGCGTGGGCAGTTCTGAAAAACTGTTTTTT
NA	TRBV7-2	14	TRBJ2-7	TRBD1	CASSLGTGIHEQYF	TGTGCCAGCAGCTTAGGGACAGGCATCCACGAGCAGTACTTC